This T cell receptor beta chain was documented in a study of cytomegalovirus exposure and HLA in healthy donors. The PCR had 60 Vbeta and 13 Jbeta primers. Clones were read by immunoSEQ multiplex PCR, and TCRdb kept only the in-frame ones, dropping some. This table holds 180,000 or so clones, over 75% found once. The clonotype comes from a female donor in good health and CMV-seronegative. The specimen sequenced was PBMCs.

The CDR3: CASSYIGQDLYGYTF. The CDR3 nucleotides read TGTGCCAGCAGTTATATTGGACAAGACCTCTATGGCTACACCTTC. The chain combines TRBV27 with TRBJ1-2; a weak D match, TRBD1 (5 bases). The CDR3 contains 15 residues. Trimming took 4 bases from V and 4 from J, leaving 16 bases between them. Germline V gives CDR1 MNHEY, CDR2 SMNVEV (reference sequence).